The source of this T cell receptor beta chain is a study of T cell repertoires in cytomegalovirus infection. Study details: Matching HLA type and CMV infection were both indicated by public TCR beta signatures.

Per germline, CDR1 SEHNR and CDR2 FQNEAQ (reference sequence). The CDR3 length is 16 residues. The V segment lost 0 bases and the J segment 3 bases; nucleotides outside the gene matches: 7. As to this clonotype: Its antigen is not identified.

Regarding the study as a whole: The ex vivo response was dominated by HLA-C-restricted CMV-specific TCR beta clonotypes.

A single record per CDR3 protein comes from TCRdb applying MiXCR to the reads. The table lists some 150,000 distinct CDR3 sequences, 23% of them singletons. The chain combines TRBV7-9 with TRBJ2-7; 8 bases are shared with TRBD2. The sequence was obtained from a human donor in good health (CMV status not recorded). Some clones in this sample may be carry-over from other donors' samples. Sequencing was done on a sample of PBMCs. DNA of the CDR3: TGTGCCAGCAGCTTAGCCCCGGGACTAGATATCTACGAGCAGTACTTC. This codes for CASSLAPGLDIYEQYF.